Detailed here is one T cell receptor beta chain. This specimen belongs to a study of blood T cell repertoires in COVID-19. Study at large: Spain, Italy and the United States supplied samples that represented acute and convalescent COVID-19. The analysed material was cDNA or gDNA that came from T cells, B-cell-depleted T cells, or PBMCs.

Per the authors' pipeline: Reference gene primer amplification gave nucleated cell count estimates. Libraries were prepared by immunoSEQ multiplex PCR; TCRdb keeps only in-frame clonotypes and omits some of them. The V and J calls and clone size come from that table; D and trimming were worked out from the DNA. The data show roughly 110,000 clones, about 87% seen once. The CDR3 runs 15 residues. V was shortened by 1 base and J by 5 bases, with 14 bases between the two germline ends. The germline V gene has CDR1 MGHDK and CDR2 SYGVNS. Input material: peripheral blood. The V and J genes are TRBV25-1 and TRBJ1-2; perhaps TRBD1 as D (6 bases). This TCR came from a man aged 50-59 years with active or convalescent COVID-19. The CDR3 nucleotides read TGTGCCAGCAGTGAATTCGGCAGGGGAAGGTATGGCTACACCTTC. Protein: CASSEFGRGRYGYTF.